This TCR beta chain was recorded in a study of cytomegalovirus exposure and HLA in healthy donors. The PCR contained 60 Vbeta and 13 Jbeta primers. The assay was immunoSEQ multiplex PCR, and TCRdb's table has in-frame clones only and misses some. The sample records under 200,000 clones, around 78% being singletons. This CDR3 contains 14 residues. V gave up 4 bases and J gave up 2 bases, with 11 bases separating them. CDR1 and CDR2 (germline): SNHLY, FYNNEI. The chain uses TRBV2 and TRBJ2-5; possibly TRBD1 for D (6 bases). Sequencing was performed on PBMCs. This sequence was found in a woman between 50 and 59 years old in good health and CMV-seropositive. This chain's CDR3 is CASSAGTNQETQYF. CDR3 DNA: TGTGCCAGCAGTGCCGGGACAAATCAAGAGACCCAGTACTTC.